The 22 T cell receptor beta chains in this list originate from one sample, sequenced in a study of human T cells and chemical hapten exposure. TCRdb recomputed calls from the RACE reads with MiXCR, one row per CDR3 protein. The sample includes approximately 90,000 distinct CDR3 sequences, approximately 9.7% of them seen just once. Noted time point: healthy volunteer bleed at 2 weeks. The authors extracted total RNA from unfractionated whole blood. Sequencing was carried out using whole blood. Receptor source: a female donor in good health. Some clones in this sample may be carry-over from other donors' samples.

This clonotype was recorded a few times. In DNA form, the CDR3 reads TGTGCCAGCAGCGGGGGACAGGGACGAGGGGATTCCCTCGAGCAGTACTTC. Translation gives CASSGGQGRGDSLEQYF. This sequence joins TRBV5-5 and TRBJ2-7; 9 bases agree with TRBD1. Unmatched junction bases numbered 17, after V lost 4 bases and J lost 6 bases. There are 17 residues in the CDR3. Germline lookup yields CDR1 SGHKS and CDR2 YYEKEE (reference sequence). The full variable domain, completed using reference TRBV5-5 and TRBJ2-7, is DAGVTQSPTHLIKTRGQQVTLRCSPISGHKSVSWYQQVLGQGPQFIFQYYEKEERGRGNFPDRFSARQFPNYSSELNVNALLLGDSALYLCASSGGQGRGDSLEQYFGPGTRLTVT.

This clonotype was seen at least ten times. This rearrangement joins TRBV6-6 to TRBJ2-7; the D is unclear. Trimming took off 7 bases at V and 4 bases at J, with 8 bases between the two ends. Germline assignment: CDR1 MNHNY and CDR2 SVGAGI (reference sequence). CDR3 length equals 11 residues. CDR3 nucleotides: TGTGCCAGCAATGTTGGATACGAGCAGTACTTC. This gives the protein CASNVGYEQYF.

For the CDR3, the DNA is TGTGCCAGCAGTTTAGCTAGCGGGGGGACCTACGAGCAGTACTTC. Encoded protein: CASSLASGGTYEQYF. The J gene is TRBJ2-7, the V gene TRBV28, with 11 bases that match TRBD2. With V trimmed by 2 bases and J by 2 bases, 2 bases remained unmatched. The CDR3 spans 15 residues. The germline V gene has CDR1 MDHEN and CDR2 SYDVKM.

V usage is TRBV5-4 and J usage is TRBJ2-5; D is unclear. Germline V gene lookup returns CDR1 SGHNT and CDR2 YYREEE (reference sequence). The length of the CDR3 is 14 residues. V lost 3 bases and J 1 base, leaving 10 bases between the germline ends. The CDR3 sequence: CASSSILGQETQYF. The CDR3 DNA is TGTGCCAGCAGCTCCATACTGGGCCAAGAGACCCAGTACTTC.

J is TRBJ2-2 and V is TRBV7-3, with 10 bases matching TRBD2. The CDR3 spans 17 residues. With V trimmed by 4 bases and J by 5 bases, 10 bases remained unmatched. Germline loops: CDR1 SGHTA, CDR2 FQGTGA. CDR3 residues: CASSSQREGLDTGELFF. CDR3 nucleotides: TGTGCCAGCAGCTCGCAGCGGGAGGGCCTCGATACCGGGGAGCTGTTTTTT.

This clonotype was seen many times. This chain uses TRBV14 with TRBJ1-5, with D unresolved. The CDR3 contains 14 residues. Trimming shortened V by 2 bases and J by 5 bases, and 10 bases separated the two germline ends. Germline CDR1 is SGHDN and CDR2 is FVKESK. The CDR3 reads CASSQRLDDQPQHF. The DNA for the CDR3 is TGTGCCAGCAGCCAACGTTTGGACGATCAGCCCCAGCATTTT.

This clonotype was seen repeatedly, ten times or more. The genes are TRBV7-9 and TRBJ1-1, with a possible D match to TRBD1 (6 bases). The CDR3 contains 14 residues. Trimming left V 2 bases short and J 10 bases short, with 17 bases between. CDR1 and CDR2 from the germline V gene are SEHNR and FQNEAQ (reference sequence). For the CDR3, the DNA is TGTGCCAGCAGCTTAAATTGGGGGGGCGCGGGAGCTTTCTTT. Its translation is CASSLNWGGAGAFF.

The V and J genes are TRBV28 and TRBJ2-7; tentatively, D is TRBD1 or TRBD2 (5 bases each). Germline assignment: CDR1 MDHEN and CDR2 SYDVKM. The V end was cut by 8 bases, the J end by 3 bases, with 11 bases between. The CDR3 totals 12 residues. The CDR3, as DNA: TGTGCCAGCGAGGGGCCCTACTACGAGCAGTACTTC. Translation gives CASEGPYYEQYF.

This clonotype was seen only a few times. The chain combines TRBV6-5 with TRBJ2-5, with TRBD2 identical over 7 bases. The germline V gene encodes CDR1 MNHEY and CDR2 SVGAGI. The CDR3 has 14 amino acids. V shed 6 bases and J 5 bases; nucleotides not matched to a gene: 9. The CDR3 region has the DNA TGTGCCAGCAGGGAGCCGGGAGGCAGGGAGACCCAGTACTTC. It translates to CASREPGGRETQYF.

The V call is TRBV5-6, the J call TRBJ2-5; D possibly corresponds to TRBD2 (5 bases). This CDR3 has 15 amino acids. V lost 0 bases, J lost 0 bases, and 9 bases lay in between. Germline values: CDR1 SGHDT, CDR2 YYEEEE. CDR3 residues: CASSLETGNQETQYF. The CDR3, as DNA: TGTGCCAGCAGCTTGGAGACGGGAAACCAAGAGACCCAGTACTTC.

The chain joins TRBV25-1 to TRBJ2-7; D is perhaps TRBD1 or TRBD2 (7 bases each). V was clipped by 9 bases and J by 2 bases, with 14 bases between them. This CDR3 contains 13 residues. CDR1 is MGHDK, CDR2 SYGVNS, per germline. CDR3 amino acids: CASNQGGTYEQYF. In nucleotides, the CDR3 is TGTGCCAGTAACCAGGGGGGGACCTACGAGCAGTACTTC.

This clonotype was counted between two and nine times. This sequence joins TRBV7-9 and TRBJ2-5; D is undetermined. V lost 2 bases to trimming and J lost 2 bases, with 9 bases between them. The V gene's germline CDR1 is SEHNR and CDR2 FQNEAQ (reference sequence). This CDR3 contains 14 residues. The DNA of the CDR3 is TGTGCCAGCAGCTTACTGAAGCCACAAGAGACCCAGTACTTC. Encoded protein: CASSLLKPQETQYF.

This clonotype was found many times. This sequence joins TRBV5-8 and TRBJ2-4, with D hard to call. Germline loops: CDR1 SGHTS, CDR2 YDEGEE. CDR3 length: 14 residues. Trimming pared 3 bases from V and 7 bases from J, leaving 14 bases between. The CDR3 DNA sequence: TGTGCCAGCAGCTCGCGAATATTCTCCAACATTCAGTACTTC. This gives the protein CASSSRIFSNIQYF.

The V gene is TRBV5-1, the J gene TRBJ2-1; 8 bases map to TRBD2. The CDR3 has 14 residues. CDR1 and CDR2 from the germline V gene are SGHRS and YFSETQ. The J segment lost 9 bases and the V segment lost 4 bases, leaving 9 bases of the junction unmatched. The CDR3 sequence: CASSLDGLAAEQFF. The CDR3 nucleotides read TGCGCCAGCAGCCTAGACGGACTAGCTGCTGAGCAGTTCTTC.

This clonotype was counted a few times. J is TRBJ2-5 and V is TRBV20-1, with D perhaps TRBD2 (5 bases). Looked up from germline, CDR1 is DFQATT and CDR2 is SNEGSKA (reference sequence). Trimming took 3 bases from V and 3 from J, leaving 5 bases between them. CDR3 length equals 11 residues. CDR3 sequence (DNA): TGCAGTGCTAGCGGGGAAGAGACCCAGTACTTC. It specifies CSASGEETQYF.

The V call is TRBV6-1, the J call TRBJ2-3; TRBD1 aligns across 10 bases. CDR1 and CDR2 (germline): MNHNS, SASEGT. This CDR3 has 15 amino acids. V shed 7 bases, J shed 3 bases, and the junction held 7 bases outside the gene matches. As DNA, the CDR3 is TGTGCCAGCAAAGGGACAGGGGTGCCAACAGATACGCAGTATTTT. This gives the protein CASKGTGVPTDTQYF.

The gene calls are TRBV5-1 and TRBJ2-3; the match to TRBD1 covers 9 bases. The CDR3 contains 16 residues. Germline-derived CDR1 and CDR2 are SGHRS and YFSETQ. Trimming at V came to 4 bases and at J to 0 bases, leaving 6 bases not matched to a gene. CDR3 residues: CASSVKQGASTDTQYF. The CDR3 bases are TGCGCCAGCAGCGTAAAACAGGGGGCTAGCACAGATACGCAGTATTTT.

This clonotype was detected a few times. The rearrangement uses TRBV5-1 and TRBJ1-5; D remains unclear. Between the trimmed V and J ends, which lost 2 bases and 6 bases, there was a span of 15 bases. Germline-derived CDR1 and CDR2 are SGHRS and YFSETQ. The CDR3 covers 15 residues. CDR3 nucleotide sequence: TGCGCCAGCAGCTTATCGGGAACTCGGGGTCAGCCCCAGCATTTT. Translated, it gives CASSLSGTRGQPQHF. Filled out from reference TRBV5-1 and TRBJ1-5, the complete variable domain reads KAGVTQTPRYLIKTRGQQVTLSCSPISGHRSVSWYQQTPGQGLQFLFEYFSETQRNKGNFPGRFSGRQFSNSRSEMNVSTLELGDSALYLCASSLSGTRGQPQHFGDGTRLSIL.

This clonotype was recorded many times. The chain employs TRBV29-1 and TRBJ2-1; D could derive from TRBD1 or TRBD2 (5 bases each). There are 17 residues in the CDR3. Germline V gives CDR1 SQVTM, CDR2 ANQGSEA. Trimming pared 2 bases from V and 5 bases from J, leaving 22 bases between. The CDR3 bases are TGCAGCGTTGAAATTCTGCGTTGGGACGTACCGAACAATGAGCAGTTCTTC. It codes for CSVEILRWDVPNNEQFF.

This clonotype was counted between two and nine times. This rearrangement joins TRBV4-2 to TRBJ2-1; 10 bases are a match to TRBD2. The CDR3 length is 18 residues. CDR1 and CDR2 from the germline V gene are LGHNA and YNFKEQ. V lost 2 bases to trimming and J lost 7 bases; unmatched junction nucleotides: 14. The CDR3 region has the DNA TGTGCCAGCAGCCAAATAAGCGGGAGGGCCGGGGGAAGAAATGAGCAGTTCTTC. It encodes CASSQISGRAGGRNEQFF.

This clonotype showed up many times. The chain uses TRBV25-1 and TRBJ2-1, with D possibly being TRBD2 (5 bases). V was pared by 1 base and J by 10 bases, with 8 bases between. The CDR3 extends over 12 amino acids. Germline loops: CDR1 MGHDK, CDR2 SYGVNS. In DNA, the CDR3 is TGTGCCAGCAGTGAATCCGCGGGCGAGCAGTTCTTC. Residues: CASSESAGEQFF.

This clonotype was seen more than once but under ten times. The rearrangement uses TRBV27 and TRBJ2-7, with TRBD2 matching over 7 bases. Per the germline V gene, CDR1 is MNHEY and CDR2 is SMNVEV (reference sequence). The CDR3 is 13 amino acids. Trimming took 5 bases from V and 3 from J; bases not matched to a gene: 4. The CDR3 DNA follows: TGTGCCAGCAGTCTGGGACTACTCTACGAGCAGTACTTC. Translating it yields CASSLGLLYEQYF.